The clone carrying this TCR beta chain has just a few counts. Its target is not known. The data originate from a study of T-cell memory formation after mild COVID-19. The CDR3 covers 12 residues. Trimming removed 1 base at V and 7 bases at J, with 7 bases between. Germline CDR1 SGHTA, CDR2 FQGNSA. Broader study findings: What remained unconfirmed was the SARS-CoV-2 specificity of second-wave clones peaking on day 37. Cross-reactive memory appears to have joined, as suggested by some responding clones showing up in pre-infection memory.

One entry per CDR3 protein, called by TCRdb with MiXCR from the 5' RACE reads. The sample lists 300,000 to 350,000 distinct CDR3 sequences, approximately 13% occurring once. V is TRBV7-2 and J is TRBJ2-5; a weak D match, TRBD2 (5 bases). The clonotype comes from a man between 18 and 29 years old who had mild COVID-19 (a few samples of this study predate the infection). Cell type and time point are not known. The sequenced sample consisted of PBMCs or a T cell subset sorted from them (not recorded which). This CDR3 reads CASSLDSVTQYF. CDR3 bases: TGTGCCAGCAGCTTAGATAGCGTGACCCAGTACTTC.